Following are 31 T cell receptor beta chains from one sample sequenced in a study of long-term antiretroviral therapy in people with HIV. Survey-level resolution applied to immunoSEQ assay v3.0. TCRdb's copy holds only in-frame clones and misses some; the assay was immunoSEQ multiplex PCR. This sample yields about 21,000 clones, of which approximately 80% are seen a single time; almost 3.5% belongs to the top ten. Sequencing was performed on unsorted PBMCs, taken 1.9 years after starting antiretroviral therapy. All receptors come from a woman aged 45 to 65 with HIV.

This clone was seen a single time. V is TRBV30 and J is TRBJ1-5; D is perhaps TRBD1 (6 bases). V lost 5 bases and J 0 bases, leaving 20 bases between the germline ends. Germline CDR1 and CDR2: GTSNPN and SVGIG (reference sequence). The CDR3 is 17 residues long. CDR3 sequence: CAWSETRGLDSNQPQHF. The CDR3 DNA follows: TGTGCCTGGTCAGAAACCAGGGGTCTGGATAGCAATCAGCCCCAGCATTTT. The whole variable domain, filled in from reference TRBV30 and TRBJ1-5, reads SQTIHQWPATLVQPVGSPLSLECTVEGTSNPNLYWYRQAAGRGLQLLFYSVGIGQISSEVPQNLSASRPQDRQFILSSKKLLLSDSGFYLCAWSETRGLDSNQPQHFGDGTRLSIL.

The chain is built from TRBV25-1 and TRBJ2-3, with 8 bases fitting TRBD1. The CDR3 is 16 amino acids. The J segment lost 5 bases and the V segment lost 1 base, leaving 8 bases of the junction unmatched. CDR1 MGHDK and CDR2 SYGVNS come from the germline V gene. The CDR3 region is CASSEFGARGRDTQYF. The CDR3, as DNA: TGTGCCAGCAGTGAATTTGGAGCCAGGGGGCGAGATACGCAGTATTTT.

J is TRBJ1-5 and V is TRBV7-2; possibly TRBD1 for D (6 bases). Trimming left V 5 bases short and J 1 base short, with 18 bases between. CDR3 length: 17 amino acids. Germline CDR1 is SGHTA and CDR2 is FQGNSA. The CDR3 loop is CASSRPDWGQSNQPQHF. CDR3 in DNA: TGTGCCAGCAGCCGCCCCGATTGGGGGCAGAGCAATCAGCCCCAGCATTTT.

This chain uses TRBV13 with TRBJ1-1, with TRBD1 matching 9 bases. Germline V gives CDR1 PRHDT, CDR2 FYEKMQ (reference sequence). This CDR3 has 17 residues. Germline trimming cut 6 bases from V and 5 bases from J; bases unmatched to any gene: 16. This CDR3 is CASSSVPGQGMATEAFF. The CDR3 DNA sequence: TGTGCCAGCAGTTCAGTCCCGGGACAGGGTATGGCTACTGAAGCTTTCTTT.

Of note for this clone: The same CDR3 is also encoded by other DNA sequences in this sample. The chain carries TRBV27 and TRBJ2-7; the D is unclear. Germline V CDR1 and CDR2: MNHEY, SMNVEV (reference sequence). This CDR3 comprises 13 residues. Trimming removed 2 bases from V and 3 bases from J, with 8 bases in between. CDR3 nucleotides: TGTGCCAGCAGTTTAGACCCTGACTACGAGCAGTACTTC. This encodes CASSLDPDYEQYF.

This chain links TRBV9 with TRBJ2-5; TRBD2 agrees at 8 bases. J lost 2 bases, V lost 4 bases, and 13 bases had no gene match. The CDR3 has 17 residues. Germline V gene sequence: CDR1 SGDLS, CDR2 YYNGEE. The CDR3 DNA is TGTGCCAGCAGCCCCCGATACGGGGGGGCCCATCAAGAGACCCAGTACTTC. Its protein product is CASSPRYGGAHQETQYF. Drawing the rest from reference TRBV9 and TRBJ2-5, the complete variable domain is DSGVTQTPKHLITATGQRVTLRCSPRSGDLSVYWYQQSLDQGLQFLIQYYNGEERAKGNILERFSAQQFPDLHSELNLSSLELGDSALYFCASSPRYGGAHQETQYFGPGTRLLVL.

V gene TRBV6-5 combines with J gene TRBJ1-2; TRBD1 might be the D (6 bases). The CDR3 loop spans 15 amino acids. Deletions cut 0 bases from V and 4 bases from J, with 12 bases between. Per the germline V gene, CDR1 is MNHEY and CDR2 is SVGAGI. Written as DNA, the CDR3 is TGTGCCAGCAGTTACTCGTGGTCAGGGGCCTATGGCTACACCTTC. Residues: CASSYSWSGAYGYTF.

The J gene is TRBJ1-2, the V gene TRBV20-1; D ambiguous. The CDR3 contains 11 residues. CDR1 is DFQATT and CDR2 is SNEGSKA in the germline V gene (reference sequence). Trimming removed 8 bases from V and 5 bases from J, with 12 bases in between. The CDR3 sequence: CSSFKGYGYTF. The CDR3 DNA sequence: TGCAGTTCATTTAAAGGGTATGGCTACACCTTC.

In nucleotides, the CDR3 is TGTGCCAGCAGCTTAGCGGCAGACCCCTACGAGCAGTACTTC. The encoded protein is CASSLAADPYEQYF. The gene calls are TRBV7-2 and TRBJ2-7; D is unclear. This CDR3 region has 14 residues. V was trimmed by 0 bases and J by 2 bases, leaving 8 bases between them. CDR1 is SGHTA, CDR2 FQGNSA, per germline.

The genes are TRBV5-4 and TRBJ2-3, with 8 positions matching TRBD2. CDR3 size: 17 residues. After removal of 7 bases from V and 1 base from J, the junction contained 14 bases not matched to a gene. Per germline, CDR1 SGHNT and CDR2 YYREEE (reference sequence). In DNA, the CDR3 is TGTGCCAGCGGGATCCCCCGGGGGGGCGGGGGCACAGATACGCAGTATTTT. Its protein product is CASGIPRGGGGTDTQYF.

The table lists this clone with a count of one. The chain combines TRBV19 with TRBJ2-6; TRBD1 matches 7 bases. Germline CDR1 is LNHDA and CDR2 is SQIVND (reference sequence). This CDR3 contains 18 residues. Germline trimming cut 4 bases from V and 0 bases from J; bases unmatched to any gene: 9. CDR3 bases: TGTGCCAGTAGTACCCCGACAGGGCCGGTCTCTGGGGCCAACGTCCTGACTTTC. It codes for CASSTPTGPVSGANVLTF. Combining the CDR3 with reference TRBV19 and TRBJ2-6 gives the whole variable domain DGGITQSPKYLFRKEGQNVTLSCEQNLNHDAMYWYRQDPGQGLRLIYYSQIVNDFQKGDIAEGYSVSREKKESFPLTVTSAQKNPTAFYLCASSTPTGPVSGANVLTFGAGSRLTVL.

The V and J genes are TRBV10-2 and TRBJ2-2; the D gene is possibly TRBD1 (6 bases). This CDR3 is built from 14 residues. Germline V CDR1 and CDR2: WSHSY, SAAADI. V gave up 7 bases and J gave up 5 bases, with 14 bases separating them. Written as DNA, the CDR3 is TGCGCCAGCAAAACCCAGGGGCGTACCGGGGAGCTGTTTTTT. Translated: CASKTQGRTGELFF.

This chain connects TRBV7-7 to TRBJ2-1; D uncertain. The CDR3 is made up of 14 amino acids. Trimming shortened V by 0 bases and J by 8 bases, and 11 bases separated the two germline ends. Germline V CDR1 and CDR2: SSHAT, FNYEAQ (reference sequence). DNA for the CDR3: TGTGCCAGCAGCTTAGCGCGAAGGTCTGATGAGCAGTTCTTC. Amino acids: CASSLARRSDEQFF.

DNA for the CDR3: TGTGCCAGCAGTAGAAACAGGGATCGCACTGAAGCTTTCTTT. This encodes CASSRNRDRTEAFF. This chain joins TRBV27 and TRBJ1-1; perhaps TRBD1 as D (6 bases). V lost 5 bases and J 4 bases, leaving 14 bases between the germline ends. Germline lookup yields CDR1 MNHEY and CDR2 SMNVEV (reference sequence). The length of the CDR3 is 14 residues.

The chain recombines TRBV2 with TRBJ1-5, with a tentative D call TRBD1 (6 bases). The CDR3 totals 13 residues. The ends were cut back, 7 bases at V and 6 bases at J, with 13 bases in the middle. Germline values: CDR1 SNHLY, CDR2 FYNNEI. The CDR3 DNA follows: TGTGCCAGCAACGACAGGTGGGGTCAGCCCCAGCATTTT. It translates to CASNDRWGQPQHF.

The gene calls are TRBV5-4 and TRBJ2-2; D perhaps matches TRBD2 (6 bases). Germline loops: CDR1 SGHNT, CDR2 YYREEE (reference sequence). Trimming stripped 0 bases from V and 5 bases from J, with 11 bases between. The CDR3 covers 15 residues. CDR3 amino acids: CASSLVGGLTGELFF. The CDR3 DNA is TGTGCCAGCAGCTTGGTTGGAGGGTTGACCGGGGAGCTGTTTTTT. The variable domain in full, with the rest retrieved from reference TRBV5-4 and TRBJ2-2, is ETGVTQSPTHLIKTRGQQVTLRCSSQSGHNTVSWYQQALGQGPQFIFQYYREEENGRGNFPPRFSGLQFPNYSSELNVNALELDDSALYLCASSLVGGLTGELFFGEGSRLTVL.

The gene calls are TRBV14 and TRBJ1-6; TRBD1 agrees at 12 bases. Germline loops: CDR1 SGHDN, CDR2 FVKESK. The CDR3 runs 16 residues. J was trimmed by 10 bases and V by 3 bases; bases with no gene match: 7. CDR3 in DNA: TGTGCCAGCAGCCAGGGACAGGGGGCATCACGGTCACCCCTCCACTTT. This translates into CASSQGQGASRSPLHF.

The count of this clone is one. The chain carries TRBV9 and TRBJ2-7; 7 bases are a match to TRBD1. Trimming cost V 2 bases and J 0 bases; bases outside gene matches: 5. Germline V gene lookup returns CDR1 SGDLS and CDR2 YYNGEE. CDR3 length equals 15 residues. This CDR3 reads CASSVTGDPSYEQYF. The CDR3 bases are TGTGCCAGCAGCGTCACAGGGGACCCCTCCTACGAGCAGTACTTC.

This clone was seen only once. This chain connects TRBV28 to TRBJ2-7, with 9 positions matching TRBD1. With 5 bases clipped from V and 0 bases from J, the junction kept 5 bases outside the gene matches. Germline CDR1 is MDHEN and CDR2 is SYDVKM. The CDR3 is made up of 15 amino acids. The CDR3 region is CASSIETGGSYEQYF. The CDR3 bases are TGTGCCAGCAGTATAGAGACAGGGGGCTCCTACGAGCAGTACTTC.

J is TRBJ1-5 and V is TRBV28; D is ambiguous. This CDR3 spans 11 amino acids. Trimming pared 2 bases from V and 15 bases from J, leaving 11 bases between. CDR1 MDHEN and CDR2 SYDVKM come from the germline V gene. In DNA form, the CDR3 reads TGTGCCAGCAGTTTAGCGGGGTTGTCGCATTTT. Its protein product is CASSLAGLSHF.

CDR3: CASSTTGSNSPLHF. The CDR3 nucleotides are TGTGCCAGCAGCACGACAGGGTCGAATTCACCCCTCCACTTT. This rearrangement joins TRBV5-6 to TRBJ1-6; 7 nucleotides align to TRBD1. Trimming took 4 bases from V and 7 from J; bases not matched to a gene: 5. Germline V gene sequence: CDR1 SGHDT, CDR2 YYEEEE. This CDR3 is 14 amino acids long.

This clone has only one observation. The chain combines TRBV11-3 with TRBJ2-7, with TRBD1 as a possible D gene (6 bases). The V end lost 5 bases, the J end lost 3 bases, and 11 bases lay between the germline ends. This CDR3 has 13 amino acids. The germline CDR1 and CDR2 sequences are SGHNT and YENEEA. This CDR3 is CASSLFRGYEQYF. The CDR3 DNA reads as TGTGCCAGCAGCCTATTCAGGGGCTACGAGCAGTACTTC. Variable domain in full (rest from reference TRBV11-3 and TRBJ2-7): EAGVVQSPRYKIIEKKQPVAFWCNPISGHNTLYWYLQNLGQGPELLIRYENEEAVDDSQLPKDRFSAERLKGVDSTLKIQPAELGDSAVYLCASSLFRGYEQYFGPGTRLTVT.

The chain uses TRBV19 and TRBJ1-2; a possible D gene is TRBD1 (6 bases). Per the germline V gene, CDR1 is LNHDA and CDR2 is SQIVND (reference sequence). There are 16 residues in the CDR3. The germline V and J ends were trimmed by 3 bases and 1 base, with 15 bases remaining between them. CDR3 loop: CASSIEDRMGNYGYTF. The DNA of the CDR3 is TGTGCCAGTAGTATTGAAGACAGGATGGGTAACTATGGCTACACCTTC.

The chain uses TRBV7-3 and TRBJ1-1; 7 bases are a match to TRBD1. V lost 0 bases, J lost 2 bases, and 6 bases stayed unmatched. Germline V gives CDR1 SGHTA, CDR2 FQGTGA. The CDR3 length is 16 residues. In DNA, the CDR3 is TGTGCCAGCAGCTTAACGCGGGGGACAGCTAACACTGAAGCTTTCTTT. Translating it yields CASSLTRGTANTEAFF.

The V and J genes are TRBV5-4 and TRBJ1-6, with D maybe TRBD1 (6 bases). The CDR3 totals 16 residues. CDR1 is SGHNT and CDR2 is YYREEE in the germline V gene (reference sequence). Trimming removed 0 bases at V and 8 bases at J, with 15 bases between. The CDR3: CASSLVGGRVDSPLHF. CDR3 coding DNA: TGTGCCAGCAGCTTGGTTGGGGGGCGCGTTGATTCACCCCTCCACTTT.

CDR3 loop: CASSWGAHLNYGYTF. CDR3 bases: TGTGCCAGCAGCTGGGGGGCCCACCTCAACTATGGCTACACCTTC. The rearrangement uses TRBV5-4 and TRBJ1-2; perhaps TRBD1 as D (6 bases). In germline, CDR1 is SGHNT, CDR2 YYREEE (reference sequence). V was trimmed by 3 bases and J by 2 bases, leaving 14 bases between them. The CDR3 sequence is 15 residues long.

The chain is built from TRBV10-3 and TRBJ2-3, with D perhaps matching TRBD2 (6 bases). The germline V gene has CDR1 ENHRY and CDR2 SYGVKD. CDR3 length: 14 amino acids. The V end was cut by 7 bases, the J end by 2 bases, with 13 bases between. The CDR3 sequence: CAITPGEITDTQYF. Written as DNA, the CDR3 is TGTGCCATCACGCCGGGGGAGATCACAGATACGCAGTATTTT.

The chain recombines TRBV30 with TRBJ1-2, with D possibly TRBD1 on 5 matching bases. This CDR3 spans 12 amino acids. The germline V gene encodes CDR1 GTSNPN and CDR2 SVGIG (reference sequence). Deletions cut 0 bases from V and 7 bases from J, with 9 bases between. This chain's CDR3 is CAWSVMGLGYTF. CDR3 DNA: TGTGCCTGGAGTGTAATGGGGCTTGGCTACACCTTC.

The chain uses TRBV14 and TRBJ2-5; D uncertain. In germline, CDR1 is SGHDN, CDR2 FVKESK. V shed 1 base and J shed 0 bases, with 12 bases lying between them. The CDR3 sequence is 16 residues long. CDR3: CASSQVSSAYQETQYF. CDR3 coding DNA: TGTGCCAGCAGCCAAGTTTCTTCAGCGTACCAAGAGACCCAGTACTTC.

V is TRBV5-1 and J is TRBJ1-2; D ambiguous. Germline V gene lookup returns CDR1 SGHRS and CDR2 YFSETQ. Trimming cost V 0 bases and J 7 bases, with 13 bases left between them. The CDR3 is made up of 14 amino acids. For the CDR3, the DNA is TGCGCCAGCAGCTTGGACAGCCTGGGGAGTGGCTACACCTTC. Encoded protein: CASSLDSLGSGYTF. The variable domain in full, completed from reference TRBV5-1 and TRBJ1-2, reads KAGVTQTPRYLIKTRGQQVTLSCSPISGHRSVSWYQQTPGQGLQFLFEYFSETQRNKGNFPGRFSGRQFSNSRSEMNVSTLELGDSALYLCASSLDSLGSGYTFGSGTRLTVV.

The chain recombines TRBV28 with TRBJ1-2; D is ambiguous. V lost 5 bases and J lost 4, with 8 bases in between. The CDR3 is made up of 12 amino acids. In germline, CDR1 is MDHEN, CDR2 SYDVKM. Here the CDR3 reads CASSDQSYGYTF. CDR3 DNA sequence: TGTGCCAGCAGTGACCAATCCTATGGCTACACCTTC.